The clone carrying this T cell receptor beta chain appeared a few times. As yet, its antigen is unknown. BIOMED2 TRB-A/B primer pools were used in multiplex TRB PCR. TCRdb re-called the multiplex PCR reads with MiXCR, one entry per CDR3 protein. The sample holds fewer than 8,000 distinct CDR3 sequences, under 30% seen once. These data are taken from a study of T and B cells in COVID-19 patients. Study at large: The recovered patients had mostly mild to moderate COVID-19 with outpatient management.

TRB was amplified from approximately 250-500 ng of blood genomic DNA. The V end was cut by 5 bases, the J end by 5 bases, with 9 bases between. CDR1 SGHVS and CDR2 FNYEAQ come from the germline V gene. The CDR3 is made up of 12 amino acids. Regarding the study as a whole: Active COVID-19 showed highly clonal TRB repertoires; recovery showed diversity and richness above healthy donors.

The clonotype comes from a human donor with active COVID-19. The sample consisted of blood. This chain links TRBV7-6 with TRBJ2-5; D remains ambiguous. The CDR3 region is CASSVPRETQYF. The CDR3 region has the DNA TGTGCCAGCAGCGTTCCGCGGGAGACCCAGTACTTC.